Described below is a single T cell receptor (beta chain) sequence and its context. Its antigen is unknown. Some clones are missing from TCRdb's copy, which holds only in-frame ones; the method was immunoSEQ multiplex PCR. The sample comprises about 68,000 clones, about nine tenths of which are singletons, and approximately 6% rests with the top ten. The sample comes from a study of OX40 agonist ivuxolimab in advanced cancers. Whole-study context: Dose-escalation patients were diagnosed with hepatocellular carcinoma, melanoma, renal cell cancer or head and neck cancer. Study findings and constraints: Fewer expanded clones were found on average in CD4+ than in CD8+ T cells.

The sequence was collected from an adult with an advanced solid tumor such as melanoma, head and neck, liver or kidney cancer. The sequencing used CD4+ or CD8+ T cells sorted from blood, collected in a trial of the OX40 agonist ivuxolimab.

The CDR3 protein is CASSLSAGKGRYEQYF. DNA for the CDR3: TGTGCCAGCAGCTTGTCGGCAGGAAAAGGTCGCTACGAGCAGTACTTC. This chain links TRBV5-6 with TRBJ2-7; no clear D. With 1 base removed from V and 3 bases from J, the gap between germline ends came to 17 bases. The V gene's germline CDR1 is SGHDT and CDR2 YYEEEE. The CDR3 runs to 16 residues. The whole variable domain, filled in from reference TRBV5-6 and TRBJ2-7, reads DAGVTQSPTHLIKTRGQQVTLRCSPKSGHDTVSWYQQALGQGPQFIFQYYEEEERQRGNFPDRFSGHQFPNYSSELNVNALLLGDSALYLCASSLSAGKGRYEQYFGPGTRLTVT.